These T cell receptor beta chains were read from a single sample in a study of blood T cell repertoires in COVID-19. The method was immunoSEQ multiplex PCR; TCRdb's version includes in-frame clones alone and lacks a portion of them. This sample has about 530,000 clones, with about 89% found just once. Input material: peripheral blood. Every receptor here comes from a woman in her forties or fifties with COVID-19, enrolled during active disease. The CDR3 runs from the conserved cysteine through the conserved F or W. A D gene is named only where the DNA matches it firmly. For some rows the clone size is stated as once, few or many, or as a class when expanded; others skip it.

TRBV3-1/TRBV3-2	TRBJ1-1	12	.	.	TGTGCCAGCAGCCAACCTGCAGGGGAAGCTTTCTTT	CASSQPAGEAFF
TRBV19	TRBJ2-7	15	TRBD2	.	TGTGCCAGTAGTCGGGGGGGACTTCCCTCCTACGAGCAGTACTTC	CASSRGGLPSYEQYF
TRBV7-6	TRBJ1-3	16	.	.	TGTGCCAGCAGCTTAAGGGGTGTCCCGTCTGGAAACACCATATATTTT	CASSLRGVPSGNTIYF
TRBV19	TRBJ1-1	11	TRBD1	.	TGTGCCAGTGGGGACAGGGAGAAAGGTTTCTTT	CASGDREKGFF
TRBV7-2	TRBJ2-2	17	TRBD2	.	TGTGCCAGCAGCGGACTAGCGGGGGGCCAATTAGGCGGGGAGCTGTTTTTT	CASSGLAGGQLGGELFF
TRBV6-6	TRBJ1-4	15	.	.	TGTGCCAGCAGTTACTACGGGGCAACTAATGAAAAACTGTTTTTT	CASSYYGATNEKLFF
TRBV7-3	TRBJ2-3	17	TRBD2	.	TGTGCCAGCAGCTTATGGACTAGCGGGGGCCGCACAGATACGCAGTATTTT	CASSLWTSGGRTDTQYF
TRBV6-4	TRBJ2-1	15	.	once	TGTGCCAGCAGTGACGTAGGGAGACCCTACAATGAGCAGTTCTTC	CASSDVGRPYNEQFF
TRBV3-1/TRBV3-2	TRBJ1-2	15	.	.	TGTGCCAGCAGCCAAGATGGAGACAGCTTCTATGGCTACACCTTC	CASSQDGDSFYGYTF
TRBV4-2	TRBJ2-7	16	.	.	TGTGCCAGCAGCCAAGGGGTCAGCGTTAGCTCCTACGAGCAGTACTTC	CASSQGVSVSSYEQYF
TRBV5-6	TRBJ1-5	14	.	few	TGTGCCAGCAGGGCGGTAAATAGCAATCAGCCCCAGCATTTT	CASRAVNSNQPQHF
TRBV3-1/TRBV3-2	TRBJ2-3	13	TRBD2	once	TGTGCCAGCAGCCATGGGGAGGGGACGACGCAGTATTTT	CASSHGEGTTQYF
TRBV6-2/TRBV6-3	TRBJ2-5	17	TRBD2	.	TGTGCCAGCAGTTATATAGAATGGCGGGGGGTACAAGAGACCCAGTACTTC	CASSYIEWRGVQETQYF
TRBV2	TRBJ2-3	13	TRBD1	.	TGTGCCAGCAGCTTAGACAGGGCAGATACGCAGTATTTT	CASSLDRADTQYF
TRBV2	TRBJ1-2	15	TRBD1	.	TGTGCCAGCAGTGTAGATCCAGGGGGCAACTATGGCTACACCTTC	CASSVDPGGNYGYTF
TRBV11-2	TRBJ1-4	11	.	.	TGTGCCAGCAGCTTAAGAGGAAAACTGTTTTTT	CASSLRGKLFF
TRBV6-1	TRBJ1-1	15	TRBD1	.	TGTGCCAGCAGTGAAGGACAGGGAGCGAACACTGAAGCTTTCTTT	CASSEGQGANTEAFF
TRBV6-6	TRBJ1-1	15	TRBD1	.	TGTGCCAGCAGTTCCAACAGGGGAGTTGGGGCTGAAGCTTTCTTT	CASSSNRGVGAEAFF
TRBV5-4	TRBJ2-7	15	TRBD1	.	TGTGCCAGCAGCGATAGGAAACAGGGGGCCTACGAGCAGTACTTC	CASSDRKQGAYEQYF
TRBV18	TRBJ1-1	13	.	.	TGTGCCAGCTCAATCGAGAGAGGCACTGAAGCTTTCTTT	CASSIERGTEAFF
TRBV25-1	TRBJ1-2	13	.	few	TGTGCCAGCAGTGATGACATGACCTATGGCTACACCTTC	CASSDDMTYGYTF
TRBV19	TRBJ2-1	17	TRBD2	once	TGTGCCAGTATTGGGGCAGGGACTACCATCGCCTACAATGAGCAGTTCTTC	CASIGAGTTIAYNEQFF